This TCR beta chain emerged from a study of cytomegalovirus exposure and HLA in healthy donors. On the study more broadly: The approximately 120 validation repertoires used the same platform as the roughly 670 first-cohort repertoires, a later analysis reported. General study findings and limits: The study designated roughly 160 TCR beta chains cytomegalovirus-associated. The TCR clusters that emerged in the first cohort tended, a later analysis found, to co-occur in the 110 or so validation repertoires. Three chains linked to CMV were shown in vitro to be specific for CMV antigens.

Of note for this clone: Its target is unknown.

J gave up 4 bases and V 4 bases, and 6 bases lay outside the gene matches. The CDR3 consists of 15 residues. The germline CDR1 and CDR2 sequences are MDHEN and SYDVKM. Sequencing used immunoSEQ multiplex PCR; TCRdb keeps in-frame clones, though not all of them. The sample has 250,000 to 350,000 clones, approximately 90% seen once. The chain is built from TRBV28 and TRBJ2-1, with 8 nucleotides matching TRBD1. Sequencing used PBMCs. The sequence was obtained from a woman aged 25 to 39 in good health and CMV-seropositive. In DNA form, the CDR3 reads TGTGCCAGCAGTTCTAAGAGGGACAGGTACAATGAGCAGTTCTTC. It is translated as CASSSKRDRYNEQFF.